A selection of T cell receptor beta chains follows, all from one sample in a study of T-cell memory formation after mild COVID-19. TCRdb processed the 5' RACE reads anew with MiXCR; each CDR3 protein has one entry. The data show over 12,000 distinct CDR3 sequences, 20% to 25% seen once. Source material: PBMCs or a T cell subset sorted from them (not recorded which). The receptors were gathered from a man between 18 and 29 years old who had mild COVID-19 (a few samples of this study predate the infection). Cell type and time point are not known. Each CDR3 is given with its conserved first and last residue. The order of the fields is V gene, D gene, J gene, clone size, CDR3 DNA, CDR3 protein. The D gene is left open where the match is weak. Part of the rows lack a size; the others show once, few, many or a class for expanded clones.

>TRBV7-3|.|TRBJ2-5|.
TGTGCCAGCAGCTTACCACCCTCCGAGACCCAGTACTTC
CASSLPPSETQYF
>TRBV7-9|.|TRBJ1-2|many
TGTGCCAGCAGCCCGGCCGCAGGGTATGACTATGGCTACACCTTC
CASSPAAGYDYGYTF
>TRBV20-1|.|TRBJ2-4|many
TGCAGTGCTAGAGATACAGGGCGTTGGGCCAAAAACATTCAGTACTTC
CSARDTGRWAKNIQYF
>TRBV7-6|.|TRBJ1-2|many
TGTGCCAGCAGCCCCTACAGCAATGGCTACACCTTC
CASSPYSNGYTF
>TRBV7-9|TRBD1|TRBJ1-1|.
TGTGCCAGCAGCCCCGGGACAGTGAACACTGAAGCTTTCTTT
CASSPGTVNTEAFF
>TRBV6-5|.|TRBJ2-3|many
TGTGCCAGCAGTTACCTCCCAGACTTCACAGATACGCAGTATTTT
CASSYLPDFTDTQYF
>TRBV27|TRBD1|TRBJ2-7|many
TGTGCCAGCAGCCTCTTTGCCGGGACAGCCTTCTACGAGCAGTACTTC
CASSLFAGTAFYEQYF
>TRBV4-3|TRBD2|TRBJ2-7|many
TGCGCCAGCAGCCATGCGACTAGCGGGGAGTACGAGCAGTACTTC
CASSHATSGEYEQYF
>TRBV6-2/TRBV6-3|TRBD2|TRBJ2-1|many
TGTGCCAGCAGAGAAGCGGGGGGGCCACGAAATGAGCAGTTCTTC
CASREAGGPRNEQFF
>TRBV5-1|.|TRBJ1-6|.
TGCGCCAGCAGCGTCGGCCCGGCCGGGAATTCACCCCTCCACTTT
CASSVGPAGNSPLHF
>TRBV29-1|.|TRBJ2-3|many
TGCAGCGTTGAAATACAGACTAGCACAGATACGCAGTATTTT
CSVEIQTSTDTQYF
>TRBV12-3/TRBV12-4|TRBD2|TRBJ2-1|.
TGTGCCAGCAGGGCTAGCGGGAGTTCCTACAATGAGCAGTTCTTC
CASRASGSSYNEQFF